These 4 T cell receptor beta chains share one sample of origin, sequenced in a study of cytomegalovirus exposure and HLA in healthy donors. Amplification used 60 Vbeta primers and 13 Jbeta primers. Data came from immunoSEQ multiplex PCR; TCRdb stores just in-frame clones and leaves some out. The ten most abundant clones cover roughly 1.5% of a sample with 130,000 or so clones. The specimen was PBMCs. The origin of the receptors is a woman in her thirties or forties in good health and CMV-seronegative.

The V and J genes are TRBV11-2 and TRBJ1-1, with D perhaps TRBD1 (5 bases). Germline V lookup: CDR1 SGHAT, CDR2 FQNNGV. This CDR3 comprises 14 residues. V lost 3 bases, J lost 1 base, and 9 bases lay in between. In nucleotides, the CDR3 is TGTGCCAGCAGCTTCTCAGGGCCGAACACTGAAGCTTTCTTT. This codes for CASSFSGPNTEAFF.

J is TRBJ2-1 and V is TRBV2; 7 bases are shared with TRBD1. This CDR3 region has 11 residues. Germline lookup yields CDR1 SNHLY and CDR2 FYNNEI. Trimming took 9 bases from V and 4 from J; bases not matched to a gene: 0. The DNA of the CDR3 is TGTGCCAGGGGACAGTACAATGAGCAGTTCTTC. Translating it yields CARGQYNEQFF.

V gene TRBV29-1 combines with J gene TRBJ2-1; 9 nucleotides align to TRBD1. Germline V gene sequence: CDR1 SQVTM, CDR2 ANQGSEA. Unmatched junction bases numbered 5, after V lost 7 bases and J lost 1 base. This CDR3 has 14 amino acids. Here the CDR3 DNA reads TGCAGCGCCCCCGGACAGGGGTCCTACAATGAGCAGTTCTTC. Its translation: CSAPGQGSYNEQFF.

The chain employs TRBV6-6 and TRBJ1-1, with D perhaps matching TRBD1 (6 bases). From germline, CDR1 is MNHNY and CDR2 SVGAGI (reference sequence). The V end was cut by 2 bases, the J end by 5 bases, with 9 bases between. This CDR3 comprises 13 residues. DNA of the CDR3: TGTGCCAGCAGTTACGGACAGAGAACTGAAGCTTTCTTT. Translated, it gives CASSYGQRTEAFF.